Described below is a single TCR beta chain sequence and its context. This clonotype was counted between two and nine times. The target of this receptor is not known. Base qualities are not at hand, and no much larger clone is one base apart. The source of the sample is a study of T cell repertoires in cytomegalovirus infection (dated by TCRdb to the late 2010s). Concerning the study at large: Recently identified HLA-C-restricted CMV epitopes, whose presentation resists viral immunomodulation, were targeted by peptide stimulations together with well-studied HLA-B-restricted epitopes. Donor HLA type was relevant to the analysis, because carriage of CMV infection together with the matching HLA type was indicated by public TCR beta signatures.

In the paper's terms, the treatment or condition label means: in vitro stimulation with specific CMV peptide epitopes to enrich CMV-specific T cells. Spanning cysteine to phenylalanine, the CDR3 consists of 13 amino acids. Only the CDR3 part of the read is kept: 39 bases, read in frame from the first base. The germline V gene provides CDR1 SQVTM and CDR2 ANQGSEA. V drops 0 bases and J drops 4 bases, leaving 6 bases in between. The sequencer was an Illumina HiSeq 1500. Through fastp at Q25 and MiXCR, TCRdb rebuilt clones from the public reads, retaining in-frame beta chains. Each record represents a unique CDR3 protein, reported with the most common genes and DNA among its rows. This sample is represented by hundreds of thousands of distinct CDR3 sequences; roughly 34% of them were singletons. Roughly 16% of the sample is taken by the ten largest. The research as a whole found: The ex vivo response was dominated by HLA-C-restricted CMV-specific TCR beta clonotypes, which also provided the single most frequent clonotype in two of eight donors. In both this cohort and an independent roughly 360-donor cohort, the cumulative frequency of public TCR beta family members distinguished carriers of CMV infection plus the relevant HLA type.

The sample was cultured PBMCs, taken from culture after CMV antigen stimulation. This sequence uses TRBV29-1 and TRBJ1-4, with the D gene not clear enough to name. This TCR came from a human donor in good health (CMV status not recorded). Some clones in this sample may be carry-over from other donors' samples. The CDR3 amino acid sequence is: CSVEDGVNEKLFF. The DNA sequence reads TGCAGCGTTGAAGATGGAGTTAATGAAAAACTGTTTTTT.